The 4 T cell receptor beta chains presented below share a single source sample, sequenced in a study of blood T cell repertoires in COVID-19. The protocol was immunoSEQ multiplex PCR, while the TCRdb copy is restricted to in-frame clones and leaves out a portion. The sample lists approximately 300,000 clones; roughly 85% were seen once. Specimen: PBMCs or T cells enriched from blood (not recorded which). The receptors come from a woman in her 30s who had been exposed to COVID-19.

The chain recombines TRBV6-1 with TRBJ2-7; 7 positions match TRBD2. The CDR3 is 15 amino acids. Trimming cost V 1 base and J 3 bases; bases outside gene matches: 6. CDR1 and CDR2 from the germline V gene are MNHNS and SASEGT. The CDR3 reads CASSEGSAGYYEQYF. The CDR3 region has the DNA TGTGCCAGCAGTGAAGGCTCAGCGGGGTACTACGAGCAGTACTTC.

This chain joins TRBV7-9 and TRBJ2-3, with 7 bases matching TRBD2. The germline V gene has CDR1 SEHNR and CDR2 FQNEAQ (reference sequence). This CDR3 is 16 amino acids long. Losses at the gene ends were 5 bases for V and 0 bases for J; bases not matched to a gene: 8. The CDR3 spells CASSPPAGPSTDTQYF. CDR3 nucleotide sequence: TGTGCCAGCAGCCCGCCAGCGGGACCAAGCACAGATACGCAGTATTTT.

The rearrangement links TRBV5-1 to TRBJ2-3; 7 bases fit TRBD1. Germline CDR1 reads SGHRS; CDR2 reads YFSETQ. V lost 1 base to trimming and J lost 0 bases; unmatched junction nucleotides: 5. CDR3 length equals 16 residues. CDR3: CASSLRPGQSTDTQYF. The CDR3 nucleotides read TGCGCCAGCAGCTTGCGTCCGGGACAGAGCACAGATACGCAGTATTTT.

The CDR3 loop is CASSSSGRAYNEQFF. CDR3 DNA sequence: TGTGCCAGCAGCTCGAGCGGGAGGGCCTACAATGAGCAGTTCTTC. This rearrangement joins TRBV11-3 to TRBJ2-1; 10 positions match TRBD2. The CDR3 consists of 15 residues. The germline V gene encodes CDR1 SGHNT and CDR2 YENEEA. The junction had 2 bases not matched to a gene; V was cut back by 4 bases and J by 2 bases.